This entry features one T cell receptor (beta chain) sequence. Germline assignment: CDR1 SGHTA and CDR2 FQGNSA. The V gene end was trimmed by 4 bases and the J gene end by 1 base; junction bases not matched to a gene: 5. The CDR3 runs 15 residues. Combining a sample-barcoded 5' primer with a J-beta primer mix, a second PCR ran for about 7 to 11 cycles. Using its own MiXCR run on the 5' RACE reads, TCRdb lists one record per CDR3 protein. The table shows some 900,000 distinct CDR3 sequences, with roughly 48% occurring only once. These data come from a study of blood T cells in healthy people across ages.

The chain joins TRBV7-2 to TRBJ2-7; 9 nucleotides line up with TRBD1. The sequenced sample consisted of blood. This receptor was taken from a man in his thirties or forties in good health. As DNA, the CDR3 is TGTGCCAGCAGCTGTACAGGGGGCGCTTCCTACGAGCAGTACTTC. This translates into CASSCTGGASYEQYF.